This entry lists 21 T cell receptor beta chains sequenced from one sample in a study of PD-L1 blockade in urothelial cancer. The sample's time point: peripheral blood 6 weeks after treatment start. Clones were sequenced by immunoSEQ multiplex PCR, and TCRdb holds only the in-frame ones, with some missing. The repertoire has approximately 38,000 clones, approximately 86% of them found once; the top ten carry roughly a quarter. Here the sequenced sample was PBMCs, taken around atezolizumab (anti-PD-L1) treatment. The source of these receptors is a man aged 60 to 69 with urothelial cancer.

The sample holds one count of this clone. The chain is built from TRBV28 and TRBJ1-1; perhaps TRBD1 as D (6 bases). The CDR3 runs to 17 residues. The germline V gene has CDR1 MDHEN and CDR2 SYDVKM. Trimming took 1 base from V and 11 from J, leaving 26 bases between them. CDR3 amino acids: CASSLSSLKQGSRVAFF. CDR3 in DNA: TGTGCCAGCAGTTTATCTTCACTAAAACAGGGTTCCCGGGTGGCTTTCTTT.

This clone was recorded a few times. This chain uses TRBV7-2 with TRBJ2-4, with TRBD1 identical over 9 bases. The CDR3 spans 16 residues. V dropped 5 bases and J dropped 6; count of bases not matched to a gene: 11. CDR1 is SGHTA and CDR2 is FQGNSA in the germline V gene. The CDR3 DNA sequence: TGTGCCAGCAGCCCGGGGTCTGGACAGGGGCGAAACATTCAGTACTTC. Translating gives CASSPGSGQGRNIQYF.

V is TRBV10-3 and J is TRBJ2-1, with TRBD2 matching over 7 bases. V lost 3 bases, J lost 2 bases, and 4 bases stayed unmatched. From germline, CDR1 is ENHRY and CDR2 SYGVKD. The CDR3 is made up of 15 amino acids. The CDR3 region is CAISDAGAPYNEQFF. CDR3 nucleotides: TGTGCCATCAGTGATGCGGGAGCCCCCTACAATGAGCAGTTCTTC.

The chain combines TRBV5-1 with TRBJ2-3, with 8 nucleotides matching TRBD2. The trim removed 6 bases at V and 4 bases at J, leaving 10 bases unmatched. The CDR3 extends over 15 amino acids. CDR1 is SGHRS, CDR2 YFSETQ, per germline. The CDR3 sequence is CASTRSAGGADTQYF. CDR3 in DNA: TGCGCCAGCACCCGTTCGGCGGGAGGAGCAGATACGCAGTATTTT.

V and J are TRBV2 and TRBJ1-6; TRBD1 agrees at 8 bases. The CDR3 spans 16 residues. Germline-derived CDR1 and CDR2 are SNHLY and FYNNEI. The V gene end was trimmed by 2 bases and the J gene end by 7 bases; junction bases not matched to a gene: 7. Written as DNA, the CDR3 is TGTGCCAGCAGTGAACGGCTCCAGGGGGCGAATTCACCCCTCCACTTT. This gives the protein CASSERLQGANSPLHF.

The chain couples TRBV7-2 to TRBJ2-7; maybe TRBD1 (5 bases). Germline V lookup: CDR1 SGHTA, CDR2 FQGNSA. CDR3 length: 15 amino acids. V was trimmed by 0 bases and J by 1 base, leaving 10 bases between them. The CDR3 protein is CASSLAKTASYEQYF. CDR3 bases: TGTGCCAGCAGCTTAGCGAAGACAGCTTCCTACGAGCAGTACTTC.

This clone was observed a handful of times. The V call is TRBV20-1, the J call TRBJ1-2; no reliable D call. The CDR3 has 10 amino acids. The V gene lost 3 bases and the J gene lost 3 bases, with 2 bases spanning the gap. The germline gives CDR1 DFQATT, CDR2 SNEGSKA (reference sequence). In DNA form, the CDR3 reads TGCAGTGCTAGCTACTATGGCTACACCTTC. This sequence encodes CSASYYGYTF.

DNA for the CDR3: TGTGCCAGCAGCTTGAGAGGGATCGGAAACACCATATATTTT. The encoded protein is CASSLRGIGNTIYF. The chain is built from TRBV5-4 and TRBJ1-3; D is undetermined. The CDR3 has 14 residues. Trimming left V 1 base short and J 4 bases short, with 9 bases between. The germline V gene has CDR1 SGHNT and CDR2 YYREEE (reference sequence). The full variable domain, rest sourced from reference TRBV5-4 and TRBJ1-3, is ETGVTQSPTHLIKTRGQQVTLRCSSQSGHNTVSWYQQALGQGPQFIFQYYREEENGRGNFPPRFSGLQFPNYSSELNVNALELDDSALYLCASSLRGIGNTIYFGEGSWLTVV.

J is TRBJ2-7 and V is TRBV7-9, with a possible D match to TRBD2 (6 bases). Germline loops: CDR1 SEHNR, CDR2 FQNEAQ (reference sequence). V was clipped by 8 bases and J by 3 bases, with 17 bases between them. The CDR3 spans 14 residues. The CDR3 DNA sequence: TGTGCCAGCTCTTCGGCTAGCGCAGTCTACGAGCAGTACTTC. This translates into CASSSASAVYEQYF.

This chain's CDR3 is CASSREVDQPQHF. The CDR3 DNA follows: TGTGCCAGCTCACGAGAAGTGGATCAGCCCCAGCATTTT. The rearrangement links TRBV18 to TRBJ1-5; no reliable D call. The CDR3 runs to 13 residues. Trimming took 4 bases from V and 5 from J, leaving 9 bases between them. Germline CDR1 is KGHSH and CDR2 is LQKENI.

The genes are TRBV30 and TRBJ2-1, with D tentatively TRBD2 (7 bases). Germline CDR1 is GTSNPN and CDR2 is SVGIG (reference sequence). This CDR3 spans 17 amino acids. Trimming cost V 1 base and J 8 bases, with 24 bases left between them. Here the CDR3 DNA reads TGTGCCTGGAGTGGTCCCGGGGGGCAGGGGAGTAGGTATGAGCAGTTCTTC. Translated, it gives CAWSGPGGQGSRYEQFF. Using reference TRBV30 and TRBJ2-1 for the parts outside the CDR3, the full variable domain is SQTIHQWPATLVQPVGSPLSLECTVEGTSNPNLYWYRQAAGRGLQLLFYSVGIGQISSEVPQNLSASRPQDRQFILSSKKLLLSDSGFYLCAWSGPGGQGSRYEQFFGPGTRLTVL.

The V and J genes are TRBV19 and TRBJ1-5; TRBD1 might be the D (6 bases). This CDR3 comprises 16 residues. Deletions cut 6 bases from V and 5 bases from J, with 20 bases between. Germline V gives CDR1 LNHDA, CDR2 SQIVND (reference sequence). The CDR3 loop is CASRSEQQGIYQPQHF. The CDR3 DNA is TGTGCCAGTAGAAGTGAACAACAGGGAATCTATCAGCCCCAGCATTTT.

Here the CDR3 DNA reads TGTGCCAGTAGTGGACGGGGGACCAGCTCCTACAATGAGCAGTTCTTC. As protein: CASSGRGTSSYNEQFF. This chain uses TRBV19 with TRBJ2-1; the D gene is possibly TRBD2 (6 bases). The ends were cut back, 5 bases at V and 0 bases at J, with 14 bases in the middle. The CDR3 is 16 residues long. The germline V gene encodes CDR1 LNHDA and CDR2 SQIVND (reference sequence).

This clone has only a few counts. The junction departs from the called germline gene at one end, perhaps through a read error. This sequence joins TRBV7-9 and TRBJ1-1; D not certain. Germline V lookup: CDR1 SEHNR, CDR2 FQNEAQ (reference sequence). There are 11 residues in the CDR3. DNA of the CDR3: TGTGCCAGCAGCTTATACGAGGATTCGATCTTT. Translation gives CASSLYEDSIF.

In DNA, the CDR3 is TGTGCCAGCAGCTTAGGGGGACAGGGTTATGGCTACACCTTC. Residues: CASSLGGQGYGYTF. The chain has TRBV7-2 and TRBJ1-2; 9 nucleotides agree with TRBD1. Germline trimming cut 1 base from V and 5 bases from J; bases unmatched to any gene: 2. There are 14 residues in the CDR3. CDR1 is SGHTA and CDR2 is FQGNSA in the germline V gene.

The V and J genes are TRBV19 and TRBJ2-5; TRBD2 aligns across 10 bases. The CDR3 spans 16 residues. V lost 5 bases, J lost 5 bases, and 11 bases stayed unmatched. Germline assignment: CDR1 LNHDA and CDR2 SQIVND (reference sequence). The CDR3: CASSRWPSGSGETQYF. The CDR3 region has the DNA TGTGCCAGTAGTCGCTGGCCTAGCGGGAGTGGGGAGACCCAGTACTTC.

The V call is TRBV28, the J call TRBJ1-3; D call uncertain. The CDR3 length is 16 residues. Between the trimmed V and J ends, which lost 5 bases and 0 bases, there was a span of 14 bases. Germline V lookup: CDR1 MDHEN, CDR2 SYDVKM. CDR3 sequence (DNA): TGTGCCAGCAGTCCTCCTCGGGTACGCTCTGGAAACACCATATATTTT. This encodes CASSPPRVRSGNTIYF.

Written as DNA, the CDR3 is TGTGCCAGCAGTTTCAATCCAGGGGAAAAACTGTTTTTT. It translates to CASSFNPGEKLFF. The chain uses TRBV6-6 and TRBJ1-4; tentatively, D is TRBD1 (5 bases). The CDR3 consists of 13 residues. Germline CDR1 MNHNY, CDR2 SVGAGI (reference sequence). Trimming took 4 bases from V and 8 from J, leaving 11 bases between them.

The chain carries TRBV5-1 and TRBJ2-5, with D possibly matching TRBD2 (6 bases). Germline loops: CDR1 SGHRS, CDR2 YFSETQ. V shed 0 bases and J shed 0 bases, with 15 bases lying between them. The CDR3 runs to 17 residues. DNA of the CDR3: TGCGCCAGCAGCTTGGGAGTCGGGACTGCTTACCAAGAGACCCAGTACTTC. It translates to CASSLGVGTAYQETQYF.

This clone was seen just once. The chain recombines TRBV5-4 with TRBJ1-5, with D possibly TRBD1 on 5 matching bases. Trimming removed 4 bases at V and 5 bases at J, with 13 bases between. Germline values: CDR1 SGHNT, CDR2 YYREEE (reference sequence). The CDR3 length is 14 residues. CDR3 coding DNA: TGTGCCAGCAGCCTGGAGGGCAGGGATCAGCCCCAGCATTTT. Translation: CASSLEGRDQPQHF.

The count of this clone is one. The gene calls are TRBV18 and TRBJ1-4; D is possibly TRBD1 (5 bases). Germline CDR1 is KGHSH and CDR2 is LQKENI. This CDR3 has 14 residues. Trimming took off 2 bases at V and 4 bases at J, with 8 bases between the two ends. CDR3 nucleotides: TGTGCCAGCTCACCATGGCAGGGTAATGAAAAACTGTTTTTT. Its translation: CASSPWQGNEKLFF.